The clone carrying this T cell receptor (beta chain) was seen only once. Its specificity is not known. This entry belongs to a study of beta chain features in type 1 diabetes. Study conclusions and caveats: Across all four CD4+ subsets, people with type 1 diabetes showed modestly shorter TCRB CDR3s. Cells expressing TCR highly could be over-represented by cDNA sequencing.

Expressed TCRB transcripts got sequenced, as all isolated RNA was reverse transcribed. Only in-frame clones appear in the TCRdb table, and some are missing; sequencing was by immunoSEQ multiplex PCR. The sample carries 350,000 to 450,000 clones, 10% to 15% recorded once. This CDR3 contains 12 residues. The germline gives CDR1 GTSNPN, CDR2 SVGIG (reference sequence). V lost 5 bases and J 6 bases, leaving 12 bases between the germline ends. The chain combines TRBV30 with TRBJ2-3; D might be TRBD2 (6 bases). The sequencing sample was made of naive CD4+ T cells from blood. The clonotype comes from a woman in her late teens or twenties with type 1 diabetes. CDR3 residues: CAWASGHDTQYF. CDR3 in DNA: TGTGCCTGGGCCAGCGGGCACGATACGCAGTATTTT.